Following are 18 T cell receptor beta chains from one sample sequenced in a study of blood T cell repertoires in COVID-19. The table came from immunoSEQ multiplex PCR; TCRdb's copy has only in-frame clones and leaves some out. The table lists 70,000 or so clones, approximately 78% of them singletons. The sequencing sample was made of peripheral blood. Every receptor here comes from a human donor in a cohort sampled during active COVID-19.

J is TRBJ2-7 and V is TRBV5-4; 8 bases fit TRBD2. Germline V CDR1 and CDR2: SGHNT, YYREEE (reference sequence). This CDR3 region has 15 residues. The ends lost 8 bases at V and 3 bases at J; junction bases unmatched: 13. This CDR3 is CASSRGGSGGYEQYF. The CDR3 DNA sequence: TGTGCCAGTTCAAGGGGCGGGAGCGGGGGCTACGAGCAGTACTTC. Drawing the rest from reference TRBV5-4 and TRBJ2-7, the complete variable domain is ETGVTQSPTHLIKTRGQQVTLRCSSQSGHNTVSWYQQALGQGPQFIFQYYREEENGRGNFPPRFSGLQFPNYSSELNVNALELDDSALYLCASSRGGSGGYEQYFGPGTRLTVT.

V and J are TRBV27 and TRBJ1-1, with D possibly matching TRBD1 (5 bases). The germline V gene encodes CDR1 MNHEY and CDR2 SMNVEV (reference sequence). CDR3 size: 17 residues. Trimming took 0 bases from V and 5 from J, leaving 19 bases between them. The CDR3 DNA follows: TGTGCCAGCAGTTTATCGGGTTTCGGGGTGGAGGGGACTGAAGCTTTCTTT. Its translation is CASSLSGFGVEGTEAFF.

This clone was counted a single time. J is TRBJ2-7 and V is TRBV5-5; 8 bases align to TRBD2. CDR3 size: 13 residues. Germline assignment: CDR1 SGHKS and CDR2 YYEKEE (reference sequence). V lost 2 bases to trimming and J lost 4 bases; unmatched junction nucleotides: 2. The CDR3 loop reads CASSLPSGYEQYF. CDR3 sequence (DNA): TGTGCCAGCAGCTTACCTAGCGGGTACGAGCAGTACTTC.

The chain combines TRBV7-9 with TRBJ2-7, with 8 nucleotides matching TRBD1. The germline CDR1 and CDR2 sequences are SEHNR and FQNEAQ (reference sequence). J was trimmed by 0 bases and V by 6 bases; bases with no gene match: 10. This CDR3 comprises 16 residues. CDR3 coding DNA: TGTGCCAGCAGTTTCTTCCGGGACAGGATCTCCTACGAGCAGTACTTC. Translation: CASSFFRDRISYEQYF.

This chain connects TRBV28 to TRBJ1-6; D is unresolved. Trimming pared 6 bases from V and 7 bases from J, leaving 7 bases between. This CDR3 has 12 residues. Per germline, CDR1 MDHEN and CDR2 SYDVKM. The CDR3 nucleotides read TGTGCCAGCAGGCTCCTAAATTCACCCCTCCACTTT. It translates to CASRLLNSPLHF. Together with reference TRBV28 and TRBJ1-6, the CDR3 gives the full variable domain: DVKVTQSSRYLVKRTGEKVFLECVQDMDHENMFWYRQDPGLGLRLIYFSYDVKMKEKGDIPEGYSVSREKKERFSLILESASTNQTSMYLCASRLLNSPLHFGNGTRLTVT.

V gene TRBV5-1 combines with J gene TRBJ2-6; possible D gene TRBD2, 5 bases. V lost 0 bases, J lost 2 bases, and 6 bases lay in between. Looked up from germline, CDR1 is SGHRS and CDR2 is YFSETQ. The CDR3 sequence is 15 residues long. In DNA, the CDR3 is TGCGCCAGCAGCTTGGGAGGGACTGGGGCCAACGTCCTGACTTTC. As protein: CASSLGGTGANVLTF. Looking up the rest from reference TRBV5-1 and TRBJ2-6 gives the full variable domain: KAGVTQTPRYLIKTRGQQVTLSCSPISGHRSVSWYQQTPGQGLQFLFEYFSETQRNKGNFPGRFSGRQFSNSRSEMNVSTLELGDSALYLCASSLGGTGANVLTFGAGSRLTVL.

This chain joins TRBV27 and TRBJ2-3; 11 nucleotides match TRBD2. From germline, CDR1 is MNHEY and CDR2 SMNVEV (reference sequence). The ends lost 6 bases at V and 2 bases at J; junction bases unmatched: 16. CDR3 size: 19 residues. The CDR3 DNA follows: TGTGCCAGCAGCCGCGTGAGGCTAGCGGGAGGTCTAAACACAGATACGCAGTATTTT. This translates into CASSRVRLAGGLNTDTQYF.

CDR3 loop: CASRAGSLILNSPLHF. The CDR3 coding sequence is TGTGCCAGCAGGGCCGGGTCTCTGATCCTCAATTCACCCCTCCACTTT. The chain employs TRBV2 and TRBJ1-6; D is uncertain. Deletions cut 6 bases from V and 7 bases from J, with 19 bases between. Germline V gene data show CDR1 as SNHLY and CDR2 as FYNNEI. The CDR3 is 16 residues long. The full variable domain, in which reference TRBV2 and TRBJ1-6 provide the parts outside the CDR3, is EPEVTQTPSHQVTQMGQEVILRCVPISNHLYFYWYRQILGQKVEFLVSFYNNEISEKSEIFDDQFSVERPDGSNFTLKIRSTKLEDSAMYFCASRAGSLILNSPLHFGNGTRLTVT.

CDR3: CASSTLLSGRADTNEQFF. CDR3 nucleotides: TGTGCCAGTAGTACACTCCTTAGCGGGAGGGCCGATACCAATGAGCAGTTCTTC. The chain joins TRBV19 to TRBJ2-1; 11 nucleotides agree with TRBD2. V dropped 4 bases and J dropped 6; count of bases not matched to a gene: 14. The germline V gene encodes CDR1 LNHDA and CDR2 SQIVND (reference sequence). The CDR3 contains 18 residues.

The V gene is TRBV18, the J gene TRBJ2-7; D perhaps matches TRBD2 (7 bases). With 0 bases removed from V and 2 bases from J, the gap between germline ends came to 14 bases. CDR3 length: 16 residues. Germline CDR1 is KGHSH and CDR2 is LQKENI. The CDR3 region is CASSPPGGRKPYEQYF. DNA of the CDR3: TGTGCCAGCTCACCACCGGGGGGGCGGAAACCCTACGAGCAGTACTTC.

The rearrangement joins TRBV11-3 to TRBJ2-1, with TRBD2 matching over 8 bases. The trim removed 1 base at V and 7 bases at J, leaving 9 bases unmatched. Germline loops: CDR1 SGHNT, CDR2 YENEEA. CDR3 length equals 16 residues. CDR3 nucleotide sequence: TGTGCCAGCAGCTTAGTAGGAAGCGGGAGAGGGAATGAGCAGTTCTTC. Translation: CASSLVGSGRGNEQFF.

V and J are TRBV7-8 and TRBJ2-1; 15 positions agree with TRBD2. This CDR3 region has 19 residues. The V and J ends lost 5 bases and 6 bases, in that order; junction bases with no gene match: 14. The germline gives CDR1 SGHVS, CDR2 FQNEAQ. Here the CDR3 reads CASSKGRTSGRGSGNEQFF. CDR3 nucleotide sequence: TGTGCCAGCAGCAAAGGGAGGACTAGCGGGAGGGGGTCAGGCAATGAGCAGTTCTTC. Looking up the rest from reference TRBV7-8 and TRBJ2-1 gives the full variable domain: GAGVSQSPRYKVAKRGQDVALRCDPISGHVSLFWYQQALGQGPEFLTYFQNEAQLDKSGLPSDRFFAERPEGSVSTLKIQRTQQEDSAVYLCASSKGRTSGRGSGNEQFFGPGTRLTVL.

The DNA for the CDR3 is TGTGCCAGCAGCTTGGTCGGGGTAGACGAGCAGTACTTC. This gives the protein CASSLVGVDEQYF. The V gene is TRBV7-8, the J gene TRBJ2-7; D is possibly TRBD2 (5 bases). V gave up 3 bases and J gave up 5 bases, with 11 bases separating them. This CDR3 comprises 13 residues. Germline CDR1 reads SGHVS; CDR2 reads FQNEAQ.

The V and J genes are TRBV5-1 and TRBJ2-3; a possible D gene is TRBD1 (6 bases). The CDR3 sequence is 14 residues long. The V and J ends lost 4 bases and 0 bases respectively, with 9 bases between them. The germline CDR1 and CDR2 sequences are SGHRS and YFSETQ. The CDR3 DNA sequence: TGCGCCAGCAGCACGGACAGTAGCACAGATACGCAGTATTTT. This encodes CASSTDSSTDTQYF.

This chain uses TRBV5-5 with TRBJ1-5, with D possibly matching TRBD1 (6 bases). The CDR3 length is 15 residues. CDR1 is SGHKS, CDR2 YYEKEE, per germline (reference sequence). V was shortened by 0 bases and J by 7 bases, with 14 bases between the two germline ends. CDR3 sequence: CASSLGVGTGQPQHF. The CDR3 DNA sequence: TGTGCCAGCAGCTTGGGAGTGGGCACAGGGCAGCCCCAGCATTTT.

This sequence joins TRBV5-1 and TRBJ2-1, with a possible D match to TRBD2 (5 bases). This CDR3 region has 16 residues. With 0 bases removed from V and 5 bases from J, the gap between germline ends came to 15 bases. In germline, CDR1 is SGHRS, CDR2 YFSETQ. CDR3 amino acids: CASSLASTSLHNEQFF. In DNA form, the CDR3 reads TGCGCCAGCAGCTTGGCGTCTACTAGTCTCCACAATGAGCAGTTCTTC.

This clone occurred once. The rearrangement links TRBV6-4 to TRBJ2-2, with 9 bases fitting TRBD2. Germline V CDR1 and CDR2: MRHNA, SNTAGT. This CDR3 spans 16 amino acids. V was clipped by 2 bases and J by 6 bases; unmatched bases: 7. CDR3 nucleotides: TGTGCCAGCAGTGACCACCCAGCGGGAGGCGCCGGGGAGCTGTTTTTT. It yields the protein CASSDHPAGGAGELFF.

The rearrangement links TRBV15 to TRBJ1-4; no clear D. Germline values: CDR1 LNHNV, CDR2 YYDKDF (reference sequence). CDR3 length: 18 residues. V lost 0 bases, J lost 3 bases, and 17 bases lay in between. The CDR3 loop reads CATSRDRRRLQANEKLFF. CDR3 DNA: TGTGCCACCAGCAGAGATAGAAGAAGGCTGCAGGCTAATGAAAAACTGTTTTTT.